The 8 T cell receptor beta chains reported below all come from one sample, sequenced in a study of memory CD4+ T cells and cytomegalovirus serostatus. Single viable CD3+CD4+CD8-CD45RO+ cells were sorted as the memory CD4+ T cells. Clones were sequenced by immunoSEQ multiplex PCR, and TCRdb holds only the in-frame ones, with some missing. In the table there are about 57,000 clones, less than 80% of which are singletons. Source material: memory CD4+ T cells from blood. These receptors came from an adult in good health and CMV-seronegative.

A word on this clone: Germline is not matched at one junction end, which may reflect a read error. The CDR3 spells CASSPDRGGSHF. The CDR3 DNA reads as TGTGCCAGCTCACCTGACAGGGGAGGGAGTCACTTC. This chain uses TRBV18 with TRBJ2-7, with D maybe TRBD1 (8 bases). The CDR3 length is 12 residues. Germline V gene lookup returns CDR1 KGHSH and CDR2 LQKENI.

The rearrangement links TRBV30 to TRBJ1-5; 11 bases match TRBD1. The CDR3 is 15 amino acids. V lost 1 base and J lost 6; bases outside the gene matches: 5. Per germline, CDR1 GTSNPN and CDR2 SVGIG (reference sequence). CDR3 DNA sequence: TGTGCCTGGAGTGAAGGGACAGGGGGATTTCAGCCCCAGCATTTT. Translation: CAWSEGTGGFQPQHF.

The CDR3 nucleotides read TGTGCCACCAGCAGAGTGCTTGGGACAGGGGCCTACGAGCAGTACTTC. Its protein is CATSRVLGTGAYEQYF. The chain carries TRBV15 and TRBJ2-7, with 10 bases fitting TRBD1. The V gene's germline CDR1 is LNHNV and CDR2 YYDKDF (reference sequence). V was clipped by 1 base and J by 2 bases; unmatched bases: 5. The CDR3 extends over 16 amino acids.

This chain links TRBV5-6 with TRBJ1-2; D gene uncertain. Trimming removed 2 bases at V and 6 bases at J, with 11 bases between. This CDR3 region has 13 residues. Germline V CDR1 and CDR2: SGHDT, YYEEEE. The CDR3 nucleotides are TGTGCCAGCAGCTTCGGTTCGGAGAATGGCTACACCTTC. Amino acids: CASSFGSENGYTF.

The J gene is TRBJ2-7, the V gene TRBV7-2; D is uncertain. Germline V lookup: CDR1 SGHTA, CDR2 FQGNSA. CDR3 length: 13 residues. Trimming removed 3 bases from V and 0 bases from J, with 6 bases in between. The chain's CDR3 is CASSFGSSYEQYF. CDR3 nucleotides: TGTGCCAGCAGCTTTGGAAGCTCCTACGAGCAGTACTTC.

In this sample, this clone turned up a few times. The chain is built from TRBV5-1 and TRBJ1-4; D might be TRBD1 (5 bases). V gave up 0 bases and J gave up 0 bases, with 12 bases separating them. Germline assignment: CDR1 SGHRS and CDR2 YFSETQ. The CDR3 loop spans 17 amino acids. CDR3 region: CASSLVTTAATNEKLFF. The CDR3 coding sequence is TGCGCCAGCAGCTTGGTAACGACAGCTGCAACTAATGAAAAACTGTTTTTT.

The CDR3 is CASSLEEGRGTEAFF. CDR3 bases: TGCGCCAGCAGCCTGGAGGAAGGGCGGGGGACTGAAGCTTTCTTT. The rearrangement links TRBV4-1 to TRBJ1-1, with D possibly TRBD1 on 5 matching bases. This CDR3 has 15 residues. Germline V gene sequence: CDR1 MGHRA, CDR2 YSYEKL. V shed 4 bases and J shed 5 bases, with 17 bases lying between them.

The genes are TRBV19 and TRBJ2-3, with D maybe TRBD2 (6 bases). CDR3 size: 13 residues. Looked up from germline, CDR1 is LNHDA and CDR2 is SQIVND (reference sequence). V lost 6 bases and J lost 3, with 10 bases in between. CDR3 bases: TGTGCCAGTAGAACCGCGGGAACAGATACGCAGTATTTT. Translation: CASRTAGTDTQYF.